Listed here are 20 T cell receptor beta chains from one sample, sequenced in a study of blood T cell repertoires in COVID-19. The repertoire was sequenced with immunoSEQ multiplex PCR; TCRdb's copy has only in-frame clones and lacks some. The sample lists approximately 97,000 clones; almost 90% were seen once. The specimen was peripheral blood. These receptors all come from a man in his fifties or sixties with COVID-19, enrolled during active disease.

Here the CDR3 DNA reads TGTGCCAGCATTGTGCCAGGGGGCCGAGAAGCTTTCTTT. It codes for CASIVPGGREAFF. The chain carries TRBV28 and TRBJ1-1; 8 nucleotides match TRBD1. The V gene's germline CDR1 is MDHEN and CDR2 SYDVKM. Losses at the gene ends were 7 bases for V and 8 bases for J; bases not matched to a gene: 9. CDR3 length equals 13 residues. The entire variable domain, with the rest obtained from reference TRBV28 and TRBJ1-1, is as follows: DVKVTQSSRYLVKRTGEKVFLECVQDMDHENMFWYRQDPGLGLRLIYFSYDVKMKEKGDIPEGYSVSREKKERFSLILESASTNQTSMYLCASIVPGGREAFFGQGTRLTVV.

V and J are TRBV9 and TRBJ2-7; the D gene is possibly TRBD1 (6 bases). V was cut by 0 bases and J by 2 bases, with 12 bases left in between. CDR1 and CDR2 from the germline V gene are SGDLS and YYNGEE. This CDR3 spans 15 amino acids. CDR3 nucleotide sequence: TGTGCCAGCAGCGTAGAACCGACAGGAGCCTACGAGCAGTACTTC. As protein: CASSVEPTGAYEQYF. The full variable domain, its missing parts supplied by reference TRBV9 and TRBJ2-7, is DSGVTQTPKHLITATGQRVTLRCSPRSGDLSVYWYQQSLDQGLQFLIQYYNGEERAKGNILERFSAQQFPDLHSELNLSSLELGDSALYFCASSVEPTGAYEQYFGPGTRLTVT.

The chain employs TRBV4-2 and TRBJ2-2; 7 bases are a match to TRBD2. CDR1 LGHNA and CDR2 YNFKEQ come from the germline V gene. This CDR3 region has 16 residues. J gave up 0 bases and V 0 bases, and 1 base lay outside the gene matches. The CDR3 loop is CASSQETSANTGELFF. CDR3 in DNA: TGTGCCAGCAGCCAAGAAACTAGCGCGAACACCGGGGAGCTGTTTTTT.

This clone occurred once. This chain uses TRBV7-8 with TRBJ1-1, with D maybe TRBD1 (5 bases). The CDR3 contains 15 residues. The germline V gene encodes CDR1 SGHVS and CDR2 FQNEAQ. Trimming removed 5 bases at V and 1 base at J, with 14 bases between. CDR3 nucleotides: TGTGCCAGCAGCCCACCGACAGCCTCGAACACTGAAGCTTTCTTT. It is translated as CASSPPTASNTEAFF.

The CDR3 here is CASSIWGDSNQPQHF. The CDR3 DNA follows: TGTGCCAGCAGTATCTGGGGGGATAGCAATCAGCCCCAGCATTTT. V gene TRBV2 combines with J gene TRBJ1-5, with D tentatively TRBD1 (5 bases). V was clipped by 5 bases and J by 0 bases, with 11 bases between them. The CDR3 covers 15 residues. The germline V gene has CDR1 SNHLY and CDR2 FYNNEI.

The chain combines TRBV12-3 or TRBV12-4 with TRBJ1-2; D might be TRBD1 (6 bases). Trimming removed 6 bases from V and 7 bases from J, with 15 bases in between. There are 13 residues in the CDR3. DNA of the CDR3: TGTGCCAGCAGGTCTACAGGGTACGCTGGCTACACCTTC. Translated: CASRSTGYAGYTF.

This chain joins TRBV19 and TRBJ1-1; D remains unclear. Between the trimmed V and J ends, which lost 7 bases and 1 base, there was a span of 16 bases. The CDR3 is made up of 15 amino acids. The germline V gene encodes CDR1 LNHDA and CDR2 SQIVND (reference sequence). The CDR3 nucleotides read TGTGCCAGTACCACCAACTGGGCGGGGAACACTGAAGCTTTCTTT. Translating gives CASTTNWAGNTEAFF.

The rearrangement uses TRBV16 and TRBJ2-6; no clear D. The CDR3 sequence is 14 residues long. Germline CDR1 is KGHSY and CDR2 is FQNENV. Between the trimmed V and J ends, which lost 6 bases and 0 bases, there was a span of 6 bases. CDR3 protein: CASSRGSGANVLTF. CDR3 nucleotide sequence: TGTGCCAGCAGTCGAGGCTCTGGGGCCAACGTCCTGACTTTC.

The chain uses TRBV18 and TRBJ2-3; 7 bases map to TRBD2. Germline CDR1 and CDR2: KGHSH and LQKENI. V was clipped by 2 bases and J by 2 bases; unmatched bases: 4. The CDR3 is 15 amino acids. The CDR3 DNA follows: TGTGCCAGCTCACCATCAGCGGGGTTCACAGATACGCAGTATTTT. Amino acids: CASSPSAGFTDTQYF.

The chain employs TRBV7-2 and TRBJ1-2; 7 bases line up with TRBD1. The CDR3 runs to 16 residues. The V segment lost 5 bases and the J segment 5 bases; nucleotides outside the gene matches: 14. Germline loops: CDR1 SGHTA, CDR2 FQGNSA. CDR3 sequence reads: CASSPAVAGGVYGYTF. The CDR3 bases are TGTGCCAGCAGCCCTGCAGTGGCAGGGGGAGTTTATGGCTACACCTTC.

The chain links TRBV29-1 to TRBJ2-7; D not resolved. The germline V and J ends were trimmed by 3 bases and 0 bases, with 6 bases remaining between them. This CDR3 region has 12 residues. Germline loops: CDR1 SQVTM, CDR2 ANQGSEA. The CDR3 region has the DNA TGCAGCGTTGAGGCGGACTCCTACGAGCAGTACTTC. Protein product: CSVEADSYEQYF.

V and J are TRBV5-1 and TRBJ1-5; D gene ambiguous. The CDR3 sequence is 13 residues long. Germline values: CDR1 SGHRS, CDR2 YFSETQ. V was shortened by 0 bases and J by 4 bases, with 5 bases between the two germline ends. The CDR3 DNA reads as TGCGCCAGCAGCTTGGCAGAAAATCAGCCCCAGCATTTT. Amino acid sequence: CASSLAENQPQHF.

This clone was observed a single time. The V and J genes are TRBV10-2 and TRBJ2-4; 8 bases align to TRBD2. After removal of 2 bases from V and 9 bases from J, the junction contained 6 bases not matched to a gene. CDR1 WSHSY and CDR2 SAAADI come from the germline V gene. The CDR3 has 14 residues. Here the CDR3 reads CASSEMAGGLIQYF. In nucleotides, the CDR3 is TGCGCCAGCAGTGAGATGGCGGGGGGACTCATTCAGTACTTC.

The chain carries TRBV4-2 and TRBJ2-7; TRBD1 matches at 7 bases. This CDR3 is 14 amino acids long. J gave up 7 bases and V 0 bases, and 6 bases lay outside the gene matches. Germline V CDR1 and CDR2: LGHNA, YNFKEQ. This chain's CDR3 is CASSQEVQGSEQYF. CDR3 bases: TGTGCCAGCAGCCAAGAGGTACAGGGGAGTGAGCAGTACTTC.

This chain links TRBV7-3 with TRBJ2-3, with 7 bases matching TRBD2. The CDR3 has 14 amino acids. V lost 3 bases and J lost 1; bases outside the gene matches: 1. Germline CDR1 is SGHTA and CDR2 is FQGTGA. CDR3 sequence: CASSFLAGTDTQYF. The CDR3 DNA reads TGTGCCAGCAGCTTCCTAGCGGGCACAGATACGCAGTATTTT.

The chain joins TRBV4-1 to TRBJ1-2; no firm D call. V was shortened by 0 bases and J by 4 bases, with 15 bases between the two germline ends. The germline gives CDR1 MGHRA, CDR2 YSYEKL. This CDR3 has 16 amino acids. CDR3 coding DNA: TGCGCCAGCAGCCAAGAGGTAGTTGTAGATCTCTATGGCTACACCTTC. Amino acids: CASSQEVVVDLYGYTF.

The V call is TRBV9, the J call TRBJ1-5, with a possible D match to TRBD1 (5 bases). This CDR3 is 13 amino acids long. Germline values: CDR1 SGDLS, CDR2 YYNGEE. Trimming removed 0 bases from V and 7 bases from J, with 8 bases in between. The CDR3 DNA is TGTGCCAGCAGCGTAGATGGGGGGCAGCCCCAGCATTTT. The encoded protein is CASSVDGGQPQHF.

This rearrangement joins TRBV27 to TRBJ2-5, with a tentative D call TRBD1 (6 bases). The CDR3 loop spans 14 amino acids. The ends were cut back, 2 bases at V and 5 bases at J, with 12 bases in the middle. The V gene's germline CDR1 is MNHEY and CDR2 SMNVEV (reference sequence). This CDR3 is CASSLLRDIETQYF. As DNA, the CDR3 is TGTGCCAGCAGTTTACTCCGGGACATCGAGACCCAGTACTTC.

The V gene is TRBV7-2, the J gene TRBJ2-7; perhaps TRBD2 as D (6 bases). Germline-derived CDR1 and CDR2 are SGHTA and FQGNSA. The CDR3 consists of 14 residues. V was pared by 3 bases and J by 4 bases, with 13 bases between. CDR3 sequence (DNA): TGTGCCAGCAGCTTCGGAGGGGACTTTTACGAGCAGTACTTC. This encodes CASSFGGDFYEQYF.

V is TRBV20-1 and J is TRBJ1-5; 8 bases are a match to TRBD1. The CDR3 runs 16 residues. The junction had 7 bases not matched to a gene; V was cut back by 3 bases and J by 0 bases. Germline CDR1 DFQATT, CDR2 SNEGSKA (reference sequence). The CDR3 here is CSASAGGQYSNQPQHF. CDR3 bases: TGCAGTGCTAGTGCAGGGGGCCAATATAGCAATCAGCCCCAGCATTTT.